The clone carrying this T cell receptor (beta chain) has a handful of counts. This specimen belongs to a study of blood T cell repertoires in COVID-19. Study overall: Researchers got acute and convalescent COVID-19 samples from the United States, Italy and Spain. T cells, B-cell-depleted T cells, or PBMCs supplied cDNA or gDNA.

Original processing notes: Reference gene primer amplification gave estimated nucleated cell counts. TCRdb's table, derived via immunoSEQ multiplex PCR, lists solely in-frame clones and lacks some. V, J and clone size were drawn from that table, and D and trimming were deduced from the DNA. Here the sample spans 25,000 to 35,000 clones, around 85% being singletons. The V segment lost 3 bases and the J segment 0 bases; nucleotides outside the gene matches: 11. Looked up from germline, CDR1 is SEHNR and CDR2 is FQNEAQ (reference sequence). The CDR3 is 18 amino acids. This clonotype originated in a human donor in a cohort sampled during active COVID-19. The sequencing sample was made of peripheral blood. The chain couples TRBV7-9 to TRBJ1-5; 7 nucleotides agree with TRBD1. CDR3 sequence (DNA): TGTGCCAGCAGCTTCAGTCAGGGCCAGGGGGATAGCAATCAGCCCCAGCATTTT. It encodes CASSFSQGQGDSNQPQHF.